The sequence of this TCR beta chain was determined in a study of Ad26.COV2.S vaccination and SARS-CoV-2 variants. Study context: As a participant in COV1001, the donor was in the Ad26.COV2.S trial arm. Study-wide points: While placebo recipients had lower spike-specific TCR breadth, vaccine recipients had more. The authors reported substantial breadth in spike-specific CD8+ and CD4+ T cell responses after vaccination. People who got the vaccine or the placebo had similar non-spike TCR breadth.

Treatment defined: around 19 received Ad26.COV2.S at low or high dose, single or two shots; several received placebo; per-sample allocation not given. Specimen acquisition occurred on day 63 following the initial vaccine or placebo injection. Germline V lookup: CDR1 SGHDN, CDR2 FVKESK. CDR3 length: 19 residues. With 4 bases removed from V and 1 base from J, the gap between germline ends came to 25 bases. Libraries were prepared by immunoSEQ multiplex PCR; TCRdb keeps only in-frame clonotypes and omits some of them. The table lists some 340,000 clones, around 83% of them singletons. Regarding this clone: Its matching antigen is unknown.

Sequences were derived from peripheral blood, sampled in a trial of Ad26.COV2.S vaccine versus placebo. The receptor was derived from a person between 18 and 60 years old who received the Ad26.COV2.S COVID-19 vaccine or a placebo. V gene TRBV14 combines with J gene TRBJ1-2, with D possibly TRBD1 on 6 matching bases. The CDR3 protein is CASSLRGGESYGVNYGYTF. CDR3 sequence (DNA): TGTGCCAGCAGCCTCCGAGGGGGGGAGAGCTATGGGGTTAACTATGGCTACACCTTC.